Listed here is a single T cell receptor beta chain. Its cognate antigen is unknown. Germline V gene data show CDR1 as LGHNA and CDR2 as YSLEER. With 0 bases removed from V and 6 bases from J, the gap between germline ends came to 11 bases. The CDR3 runs to 15 residues. Mismatch repair deficiency was confirmed in all patients, by PCR or immunohistochemistry. TCRs were sequenced from a few patients responding to pembrolizumab. This sample was taken from a study of PD-1 blockade in mismatch repair-deficient tumors. Across the whole study: Enrolled about 2012-2016, patients had progressing, pretreated mismatch repair-deficient cancers of about twelve types.

TCRdb's table, derived via immunoSEQ multiplex PCR, lists solely in-frame clones and lacks some. The table includes around 38,000 clones, roughly three quarters detected once. Points from the study as a whole: Rapid post-treatment expansion, then contraction, generally preceding radiologic response, marked tumor-resident clones.

The gene calls are TRBV4-3 and TRBJ2-2; D gene uncertain. The sample in question was peripheral blood, obtained 4 weeks after starting pembrolizumab. The receptor was isolated from an adult with mismatch repair-deficient cancer. CDR3 sequence reads: CASSQEEGLAGELFF. In nucleotides, the CDR3 is TGCGCCAGCAGCCAAGAGGAAGGGTTGGCCGGGGAGCTGTTTTTT.